The 15 T cell receptor beta chains reported below all come from one sample, sequenced in a study of blood T cell repertoires in COVID-19. The assay was immunoSEQ multiplex PCR, and TCRdb's table has in-frame clones only and misses some. The sample carries roughly 160,000 clones, less than 85% recorded once. Material for sequencing was peripheral blood. The receptors shown here come from an elderly woman with acute or convalescent COVID-19.

The rearrangement uses TRBV20-1 and TRBJ1-2; maybe TRBD1 (6 bases). The CDR3 has 11 residues. Per germline, CDR1 DFQATT and CDR2 SNEGSKA (reference sequence). V was shortened by 6 bases and J by 7 bases, with 12 bases between the two germline ends. DNA of the CDR3: TGCAGTGCCCGGGGGGCTACTGGCTACACCTTC. Translated: CSARGATGYTF.

The chain couples TRBV28 to TRBJ1-2; a possible D gene is TRBD1 (6 bases). The CDR3 covers 16 residues. The germline gives CDR1 MDHEN, CDR2 SYDVKM. V was cut by 0 bases and J by 1 base, with 12 bases left in between. The CDR3 region has the DNA TGTGCCAGCAGTTTATGGCCGGGACAAGATAACTATGGCTACACCTTC. It translates to CASSLWPGQDNYGYTF.

This clone was seen a few times. The genes are TRBV5-4 and TRBJ2-7; 12 positions agree with TRBD2. The V and J ends lost 5 bases and 6 bases, in that order; junction bases with no gene match: 6. CDR3 length: 14 amino acids. From germline, CDR1 is SGHNT and CDR2 YYREEE (reference sequence). CDR3 amino acids: CASSLLAGGSEQYF. The DNA for the CDR3 is TGTGCCAGCAGTTTACTAGCGGGAGGTTCCGAGCAGTACTTC.

The chain uses TRBV29-1 and TRBJ2-1; tentatively, D is TRBD1 (6 bases). This CDR3 contains 14 residues. Germline V lookup: CDR1 SQVTM, CDR2 ANQGSEA. Deletions cut 4 bases from V and 3 bases from J, with 13 bases between. The CDR3 loop is CSVAPQGLYNEQFF. CDR3 bases: TGCAGCGTTGCCCCTCAGGGGCTCTACAATGAGCAGTTCTTC.

The chain couples TRBV19 to TRBJ2-4; maybe TRBD2 (6 bases). Per germline, CDR1 LNHDA and CDR2 SQIVND (reference sequence). CDR3 size: 16 residues. The V and J ends lost 4 bases and 7 bases respectively, with 20 bases between them. CDR3 amino acids: CASSSPGLHWGNIQYF. The CDR3 nucleotides are TGTGCCAGTAGTAGCCCCGGACTACATTGGGGGAACATTCAGTACTTC.

This clone was detected only a few times. The J gene is TRBJ1-2, the V gene TRBV7-2, with D possibly being TRBD1 (5 bases). CDR1 is SGHTA and CDR2 is FQGNSA in the germline V gene. The length of the CDR3 is 16 residues. Trimming shortened V by 2 bases and J by 1 base, and 14 bases separated the two germline ends. The CDR3 sequence: CASSLLGSRGNYGYTF. CDR3 nucleotide sequence: TGTGCCAGCAGCTTATTAGGTTCAAGGGGTAACTATGGCTACACCTTC.

The J gene is TRBJ2-1, the V gene TRBV5-8; 9 bases map to TRBD1. The length of the CDR3 is 16 residues. The ends lost 2 bases at V and 4 bases at J; junction bases unmatched: 7. Germline V gene data show CDR1 as SGHTS and CDR2 as YDEGEE. CDR3 region: CASSFYTGGPYNEQFF. The CDR3 DNA is TGTGCCAGCAGCTTCTATACAGGGGGCCCATACAATGAGCAGTTCTTC.

This chain connects TRBV11-2 to TRBJ2-2; D possibly corresponds to TRBD1 (5 bases). Germline CDR1 and CDR2: SGHAT and FQNNGV. This CDR3 spans 14 amino acids. Trimming removed 1 base at V and 5 bases at J, with 8 bases between. CDR3 protein: CASSLARATGELFF. The DNA of the CDR3 is TGTGCCAGCAGCTTAGCCAGGGCTACCGGGGAGCTGTTTTTT.

The V call is TRBV2, the J call TRBJ1-4; D unresolved. CDR1 is SNHLY and CDR2 is FYNNEI in the germline V gene. The CDR3 is 13 amino acids. The germline V and J ends were trimmed by 5 bases and 5 bases, with 9 bases remaining between them. The CDR3 DNA follows: TGTGCCAGCAGTTTATTAGAAAATGAAAAACTGTTTTTT. Protein product: CASSLLENEKLFF.

Concerning this clone: The junction departs from germline at one end; a sequencing error may be responsible. The CDR3, as DNA: TGTGCCAGCAGCCCCTCCCACGAGCAGTACTTC. Amino acid sequence: CASSPSHEQYF. The chain links TRBV7-8 to TRBJ2-7; the D is unclear. This CDR3 has 11 amino acids. Germline loops: CDR1 SGHVS, CDR2 FQNEAQ.

Only a few counts were recorded for this clone. This chain uses TRBV7-2 with TRBJ2-2; 8 bases map to TRBD2. CDR1 and CDR2 from the germline V gene are SGHTA and FQGNSA. Trimming removed 1 base from V and 4 bases from J; junction bases left unmatched: 5. The CDR3 extends over 16 amino acids. In DNA, the CDR3 is TGTGCCAGCAGCTTAGGGCTAGCGGGTCTCACCGGGGAGCTGTTTTTT. This gives the protein CASSLGLAGLTGELFF. The complete variable domain, with remaining parts taken from reference TRBV7-2 and TRBJ2-2, reads GAGVSQSPSNKVTEKGKDVELRCDPISGHTALYWYRQSLGQGLEFLIYFQGNSAPDKSGLPSDRFSAERTGGSVSTLTIQRTQQEDSAVYLCASSLGLAGLTGELFFGEGSRLTVL.

The chain carries TRBV6-5 and TRBJ1-5; a possible D gene is TRBD1 (6 bases). V was clipped by 6 bases and J by 4 bases, with 10 bases between them. The CDR3 loop spans 13 amino acids. CDR1 MNHEY and CDR2 SVGAGI come from the germline V gene. The CDR3 DNA reads TGTGCCAGCAGAAGGACAGAAAATCAGCCCCAGCATTTT. It yields the protein CASRRTENQPQHF.

This clone was detected once. The V and J genes are TRBV19 and TRBJ2-5; TRBD2 aligns across 11 bases. This CDR3 is built from 16 residues. The V and J ends lost 4 bases and 4 bases, in that order; junction bases with no gene match: 8. Germline-derived CDR1 and CDR2 are LNHDA and SQIVND (reference sequence). The CDR3 nucleotides read TGTGCCAGTAGTACACTGGCCCTAGCGGGAGGAGAGACCCAGTACTTC. Translating it yields CASSTLALAGGETQYF.

The genes are TRBV7-9 and TRBJ2-5, with a possible D match to TRBD2 (5 bases). The CDR3 extends over 15 amino acids. Germline loops: CDR1 SEHNR, CDR2 FQNEAQ (reference sequence). V lost 2 bases, J lost 5 bases, and 15 bases lay in between. The CDR3 protein is CASSLILEIEETQYF. CDR3 nucleotide sequence: TGTGCCAGCAGCTTAATACTAGAGATAGAGGAGACCCAGTACTTC.

This clone has only one observation. This sequence joins TRBV11-2 and TRBJ2-1; 13 bases line up with TRBD2. CDR3 length: 18 residues. Germline assignment: CDR1 SGHAT and CDR2 FQNNGV. The V and J ends lost 3 bases and 6 bases, in that order; junction bases with no gene match: 11. The CDR3 DNA reads as TGTGCCAGCAGCTTCCAACTAGCGGGAGGGAGAGGGGCCAATGAGCAGTTCTTC. Amino acid sequence: CASSFQLAGGRGANEQFF. Drawing the rest from reference TRBV11-2 and TRBJ2-1, the complete variable domain is EAGVAQSPRYKIIEKRQSVAFWCNPISGHATLYWYQQILGQGPKLLIQFQNNGVVDDSQLPKDRFSAERLKGVDSTLKIQPAKLEDSAVYLCASSFQLAGGRGANEQFFGPGTRLTVL.